This record looks at one T cell receptor (beta chain) sequence and its context. There are a few counts of this clone. No cognate antigen has been identified for it. No base-level quality is on record; no much larger clone is a single base apart. This record belongs to a study of Tregs in tolerant kidney transplant recipients (dated 2019 in TCRdb). Concerning the study at large: The study applied TCRbeta sequencing to find donor-specific regulatory T cells before combined kidney and bone marrow transplantation and then followed those same cells after transplant. Several methods of expanding Tregs specific for an allogeneic donor were compared by TCRbeta repertoire sequencing in a few healthy controls.

Broader findings and caveats from the paper: Expanding Tregs with activated donor B cells appeared to identify the most biologically relevant and donor-specific TCRbeta repertoire. The study was limited by small patient numbers, and the findings need validation in larger populations and under other immunosuppression protocols. Biological reproducibility was not directly addressed, though technical replication error appeared minimal.

CDR1 and CDR2 were assigned from the germline V gene as MNHEY and SVGAGI. V is clipped by 4 bases and J by 5 bases, and the sequence between their germline boundaries is 12 bases long. Including cysteine and phenylalanine, the CDR3 has 15 amino acids. Left in the record is the CDR3 DNA by itself, 45 bases read in frame from the first base. For TCRbeta CDR3 sequencing, genomic DNA from the sorted cells was extracted using the QIAGEN DNeasy Blood and Tissue Kit. Through immunoSEQ, high-throughput TCRbeta CDR3 sequencing was done commercially, including PCR amplification with internal controls and bias correction. The source study handled its data this way. A unique productive TCRbeta sequence was defined by the CDR3 nucleotide sequence when primers matched, and otherwise by the CDR3 amino acid sequence together with the Vbeta and Jbeta genes. Sorting error was corrected by removing sequences shared between sorted populations at a frequency ratio of 2:1 or less, and the remaining shared sequences were assigned to the higher population. Donor-reactive sequences were defined as at least 5-fold expanded in CFSE-low cells versus unstimulated cells, with frequency of at least 0.01% in CFSE-low cells. Jensen-Shannon divergence, calculated on the top 100 TCRbeta sequences ranked by frequency, was used to quantify repertoire divergence. When a sample had multiple sequencing runs, each run was corrected for sorting error separately and the runs were then pooled. The table was pulled from immuneACCESS by TCRdb, which kept in-frame rearrangements only. Such tables lose some clones; where checked, under half of the loss comes from unresolved V genes, and the rest has no known cause. V and J calls and clone size are those listed in that table; D and trimming were worked out from the DNA. In this sample the table shows about 240,000 clones, about 86% of which occur a single time. The ten largest clonotypes hold around 0.6% of the sample.

Unstimulated Tregs (CD4+CD25+CD127-), CD4+ non-Tregs (CD4+CD25-), CD4 and CD8 cells were FACS-sorted from thawed PBMCs. Healthy control blood came either as purchased buffy coats or from healthy volunteers. Healthy control blood was processed to PBMCs by Ficoll density gradient and cryopreserved, and patient PBMCs were collected before and after transplant. Sequencing input: CD4+ T cells from blood. The V and J genes are TRBV6-5 and TRBJ1-6; possibly the D gene is TRBD1, per 5 matching bases. The TCR comes from a human donor in good health. The CDR3 region has the sequence CASSSHGAHNSPLHF. The nucleotide sequence is TGTGCCAGCAGTTCTCATGGGGCCCATAATTCACCCCTCCACTTT.